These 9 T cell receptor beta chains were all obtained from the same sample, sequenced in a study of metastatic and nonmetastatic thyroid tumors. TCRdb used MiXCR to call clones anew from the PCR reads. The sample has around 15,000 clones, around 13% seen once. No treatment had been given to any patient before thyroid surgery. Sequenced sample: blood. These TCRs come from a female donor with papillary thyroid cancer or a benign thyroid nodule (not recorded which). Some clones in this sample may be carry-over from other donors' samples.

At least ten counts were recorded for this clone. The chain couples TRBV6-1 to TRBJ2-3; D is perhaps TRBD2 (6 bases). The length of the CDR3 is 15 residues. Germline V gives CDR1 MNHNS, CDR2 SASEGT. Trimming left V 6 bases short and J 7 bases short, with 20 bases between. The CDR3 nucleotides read TGTGCCAGCAGATGGGGACTCACTGCCGGCTATACGCAGTATTTT. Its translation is CASRWGLTAGYTQYF.

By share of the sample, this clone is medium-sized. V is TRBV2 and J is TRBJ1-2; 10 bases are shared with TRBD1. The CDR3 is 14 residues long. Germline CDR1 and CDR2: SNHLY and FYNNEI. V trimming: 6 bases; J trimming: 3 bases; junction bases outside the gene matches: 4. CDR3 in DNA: TGTGCCAGCAGCTTGACAGGGGGCGACTATGGCTACACCTTC. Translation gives CASSLTGGDYGYTF.

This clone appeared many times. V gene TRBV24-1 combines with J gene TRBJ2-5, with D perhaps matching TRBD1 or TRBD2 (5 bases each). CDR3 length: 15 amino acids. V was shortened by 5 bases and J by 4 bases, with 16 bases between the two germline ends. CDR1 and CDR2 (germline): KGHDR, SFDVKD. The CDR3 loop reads CATSVPGRGGETQYF. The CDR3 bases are TGTGCCACCAGTGTACCAGGGAGAGGTGGAGAGACCCAGTACTTC.

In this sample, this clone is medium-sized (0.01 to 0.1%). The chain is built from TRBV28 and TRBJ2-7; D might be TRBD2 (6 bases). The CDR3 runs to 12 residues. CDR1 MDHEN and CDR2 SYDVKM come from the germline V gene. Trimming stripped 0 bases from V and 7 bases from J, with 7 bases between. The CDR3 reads CASSLWEGEQYF. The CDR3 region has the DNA TGTGCCAGCAGTTTATGGGAGGGGGAGCAGTACTTC.

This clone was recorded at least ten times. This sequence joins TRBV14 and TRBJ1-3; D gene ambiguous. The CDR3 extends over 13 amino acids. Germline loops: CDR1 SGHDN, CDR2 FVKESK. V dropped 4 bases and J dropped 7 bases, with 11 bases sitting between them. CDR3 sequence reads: CASSLLRGNTIYF. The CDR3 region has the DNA TGTGCCAGCAGCCTACTCCGAGGGAACACCATATATTTT.

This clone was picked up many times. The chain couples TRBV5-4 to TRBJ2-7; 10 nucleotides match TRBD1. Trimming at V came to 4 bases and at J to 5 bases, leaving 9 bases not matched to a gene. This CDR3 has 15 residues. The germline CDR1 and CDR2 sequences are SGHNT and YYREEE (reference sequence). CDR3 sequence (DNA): TGTGCCAGCAGCAGGCCGGGACAGGGGAGAGACGAGCAGTACTTC. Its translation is CASSRPGQGRDEQYF.

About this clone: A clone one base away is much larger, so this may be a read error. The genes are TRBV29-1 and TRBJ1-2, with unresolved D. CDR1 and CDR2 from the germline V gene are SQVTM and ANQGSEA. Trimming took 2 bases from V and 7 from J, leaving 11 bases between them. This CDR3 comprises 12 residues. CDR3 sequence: CSVEILGGGYTF. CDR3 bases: TGCAGCGTTGAAATATTGGGCGGTGGCTACACCTTC. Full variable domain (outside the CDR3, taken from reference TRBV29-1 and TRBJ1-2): SAVISQKPSRDICQRGTSLTIQCQVDSQVTMMFWYRQQPGQSLTLIATANQGSEATYESGFVIDKFPISRPNLTFSTLTVSNMSPEDSSIYLCSVEILGGGYTFGSGTRLTVV.

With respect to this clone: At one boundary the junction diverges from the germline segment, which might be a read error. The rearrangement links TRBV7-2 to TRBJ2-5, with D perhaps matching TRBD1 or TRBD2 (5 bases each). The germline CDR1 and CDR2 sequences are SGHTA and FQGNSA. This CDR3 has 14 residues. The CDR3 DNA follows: TGTGCCAGCAGCTTAGGGCAGGGAGCCGATACCCGGTACTTC. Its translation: CASSLGQGADTRYF.

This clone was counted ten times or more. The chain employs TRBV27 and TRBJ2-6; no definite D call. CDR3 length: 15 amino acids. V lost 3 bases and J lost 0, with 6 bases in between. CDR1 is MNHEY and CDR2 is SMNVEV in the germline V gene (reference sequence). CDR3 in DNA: TGTGCCAGCAGTTTCGACGTCTCTGGGGCCAACGTCCTGACTTTC. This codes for CASSFDVSGANVLTF. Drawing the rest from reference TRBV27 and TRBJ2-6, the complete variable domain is EAQVTQNPRYLITVTGKKLTVTCSQNMNHEYMSWYRQDPGLGLRQIYYSMNVEVTDKGDVPEGYKVSRKEKRNFPLILESPSPNQTSLYFCASSFDVSGANVLTFGAGSRLTVL.